This T cell receptor (beta chain) was identified in a study of blood T cell repertoires in COVID-19. Study at large: There were acute and convalescent COVID-19 samples, and they came from the United States, Italy and Spain. Sources were T cells, B-cell-depleted T cells, or PBMCs; the material itself was cDNA or gDNA.

Trimming removed 5 bases from V and 2 bases from J, with 16 bases in between. Germline CDR1 MNHEY, CDR2 SVGEGT. The CDR3 loop spans 15 amino acids. Original processing methods: Estimates of nucleated cell counts were drawn from the amplification of reference gene primers. The assay was immunoSEQ multiplex PCR, and TCRdb's table has in-frame clones only and misses some. The DNA gave D and trimming, while V, J and clone size come from that table. In the table there are about 52,000 clones, 80% to 95% of which are singletons. The source is a man in his fifties or sixties with active COVID-19. Sequencing used peripheral blood. The chain uses TRBV6-2 or TRBV6-3 and TRBJ2-7, with D possibly matching TRBD2 (7 bases). CDR3 coding DNA: TGTGCCAGCAGTGGGGCCTTGGGGGGGCCCTACGAGCAGTACTTC. This encodes CASSGALGGPYEQYF.